Ten or more counts support the clone carrying this T cell receptor beta chain. Antigen unknown. These data are taken from a study of early T cells in non-severe SARS-CoV-2 infection. For the study at large: Chains were unpaired, as sequencing was done on bulk RNA from unsorted whole blood.

Losses at the gene ends were 6 bases for V and 1 base for J; bases not matched to a gene: 5. CDR3 length: 15 residues. Germline V gives CDR1 KGHSH, CDR2 LQKENI. Unique molecular identifiers tagged individual cDNA molecules. Via MiXCR, TCRdb re-called the 5' RACE reads, giving one row per CDR3 protein. The sample includes tens of thousands of distinct CDR3 sequences, about an eighth of them seen just once. Study-wide results and caveats: The matching step, a VDJdb search, favored anti-spike CD8 responses and missed private and CD4 specificities.

V is TRBV18 and J is TRBJ2-2; 7 bases line up with TRBD1. Sequenced material: whole blood, taken at baseline. This TCR derives from an adult who was a healthcare worker with PCR-confirmed SARS-CoV-2 infection or an uninfected control (not recorded which). The DNA of the CDR3 is TGTGCCAGCTCGATGGACAGGCAGAACACCGGGGAGCTGTTTTTT. Translation gives CASSMDRQNTGELFF. Drawing the rest from reference TRBV18 and TRBJ2-2, the complete variable domain is NAGVMQNPRHLVRRRGQEARLRCSPMKGHSHVYWYRQLPEEGLKFMVYLQKENIIDESGMPKERFSAEFPKEGPSILRIQQVVRGDSAAYFCASSMDRQNTGELFFGEGSRLTVL.